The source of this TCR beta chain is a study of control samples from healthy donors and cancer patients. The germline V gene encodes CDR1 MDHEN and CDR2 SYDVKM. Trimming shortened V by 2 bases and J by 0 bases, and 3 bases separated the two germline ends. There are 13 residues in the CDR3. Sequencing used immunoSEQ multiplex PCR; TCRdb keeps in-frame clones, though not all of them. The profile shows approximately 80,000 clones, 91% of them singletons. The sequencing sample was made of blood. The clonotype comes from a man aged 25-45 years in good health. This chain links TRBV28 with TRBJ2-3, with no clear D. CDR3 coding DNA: TGTGCCAGCAGTTTACTTAGCACAGATACGCAGTATTTT. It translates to CASSLLSTDTQYF.